Presented here are 15 T cell receptor beta chains from one specimen sequenced in a study of cytomegalovirus exposure and HLA in healthy donors. The PCR used 60 Vbeta and 13 Jbeta primers. This table comes from immunoSEQ multiplex PCR, and its TCRdb copy is limited to in-frame clones, with some not included. Reported are about 54,000 clones; the ten largest clones contain roughly 7%. Sequencing input: PBMCs. The receptors were gathered from a woman between 40 and 50 years old in good health and CMV-seronegative.

J is TRBJ1-1 and V is TRBV30; possibly TRBD1 for D (5 bases). CDR3 size: 14 residues. Germline CDR1 is GTSNPN and CDR2 is SVGIG (reference sequence). Trimming took off 4 bases at V and 0 bases at J, with 12 bases between the two ends. The CDR3 sequence: CAWNEGLMNTEAFF. In DNA form, the CDR3 reads TGTGCCTGGAATGAGGGACTGATGAACACTGAAGCTTTCTTT.

V and J are TRBV5-8 and TRBJ2-7; D perhaps matches TRBD2 (5 bases). The CDR3 has 14 amino acids. CDR1 and CDR2 from the germline V gene are SGHTS and YDEGEE. Trimming removed 6 bases from V and 1 base from J, with 14 bases in between. CDR3 amino acids: CASNIDGISYEQYF. DNA for the CDR3: TGTGCCAGCAACATTGACGGGATTTCCTACGAGCAGTACTTC. Together with reference TRBV5-8 and TRBJ2-7, the CDR3 gives the full variable domain: EAGVTQSPTHLIKTRGQQATLRCSPISGHTSVYWYQQALGLGLQFLLWYDEGEERNRGNFPPRFSGRQFPNYSSELNVNALELEDSALYLCASNIDGISYEQYFGPGTRLTVT.

The chain joins TRBV28 to TRBJ1-2; D uncertain. Germline CDR1 MDHEN, CDR2 SYDVKM. Trimming pared 2 bases from V and 5 bases from J, leaving 12 bases between. This CDR3 is built from 14 residues. The CDR3 is CASSLETVVYGYTF. The CDR3 bases are TGTGCCAGCAGTTTAGAAACAGTAGTTTATGGCTACACCTTC.

The rearrangement joins TRBV6-6 to TRBJ1-5; 7 bases fit TRBD1. Germline CDR1 reads MNHNY; CDR2 reads SVGAGI (reference sequence). This CDR3 comprises 14 residues. Trimming took 6 bases from V and 2 from J; bases not matched to a gene: 4. DNA of the CDR3: TGTGCCAGCAGAGACAGGGTAGGCAATCAGCCCCAGCATTTT. Its protein is CASRDRVGNQPQHF.

The rearrangement links TRBV6-1 to TRBJ2-1, with D possibly TRBD2 on 5 matching bases. Germline V gives CDR1 MNHNS, CDR2 SASEGT. V was shortened by 3 bases and J by 9 bases, with 15 bases between the two germline ends. The CDR3 spans 14 residues. CDR3 coding DNA: TGTGCCAGCAGTGAGATCCGTCGAGGAGGTGAGCAGTTCTTC. Translation gives CASSEIRRGGEQFF.

V is TRBV30 and J is TRBJ2-1; D unclear. Germline V gives CDR1 GTSNPN, CDR2 SVGIG (reference sequence). The CDR3 has 14 amino acids. Trimming removed 1 base from V and 0 bases from J, with 7 bases in between. CDR3 in DNA: TGTGCCTGGAGTGGAGGAAGCTCCTACAATGAGCAGTTCTTC. Amino acids: CAWSGGSSYNEQFF.

The chain employs TRBV6-5 and TRBJ2-2, with D possibly being TRBD1 (6 bases). The CDR3 is 15 residues long. With 5 bases removed from V and 0 bases from J, the gap between germline ends came to 10 bases. Germline values: CDR1 MNHEY, CDR2 SVGAGI. CDR3 protein: CASSRQASNTGELFF. The DNA of the CDR3 is TGTGCCAGCAGTAGACAGGCTTCGAACACCGGGGAGCTGTTTTTT.

The chain uses TRBV9 and TRBJ2-1, with D perhaps matching TRBD2 (6 bases). The length of the CDR3 is 16 residues. With 0 bases removed from V and 0 bases from J, the gap between germline ends came to 10 bases. From germline, CDR1 is SGDLS and CDR2 YYNGEE. The CDR3 sequence is CASSVGGTDSYNEQFF. The CDR3 DNA sequence: TGTGCCAGCAGCGTAGGCGGGACCGACTCCTACAATGAGCAGTTCTTC. Complete variable domain (other parts from reference TRBV9 and TRBJ2-1): DSGVTQTPKHLITATGQRVTLRCSPRSGDLSVYWYQQSLDQGLQFLIQYYNGEERAKGNILERFSAQQFPDLHSELNLSSLELGDSALYFCASSVGGTDSYNEQFFGPGTRLTVL.

The J gene is TRBJ2-2, the V gene TRBV19; the D gene is possibly TRBD1 (7 bases). The CDR3 consists of 19 residues. V lost 4 bases to trimming and J lost 7 bases, with 28 bases between them. Germline V gives CDR1 LNHDA, CDR2 SQIVND (reference sequence). CDR3 in amino acids: CASSKATGGQTLGGGELFF. CDR3 sequence (DNA): TGTGCCAGTAGTAAGGCCACCGGGGGACAGACCCTCGGGGGCGGGGAGCTGTTTTTT.

The genes are TRBV2 and TRBJ2-2, with TRBD2 identical over 7 bases. Germline CDR1 reads SNHLY; CDR2 reads FYNNEI. CDR3 length: 13 residues. J was trimmed by 7 bases and V by 5 bases; bases with no gene match: 4. The DNA of the CDR3 is TGTGCCAGCAGTTATCTAGCGGTCGGGGAGCTGTTTTTT. This sequence encodes CASSYLAVGELFF.

Here the CDR3 reads CASSLGPVSYEQYF. Here the CDR3 DNA reads TGTGCCAGCAGCTTAGGCCCCGTATCCTACGAGCAGTACTTC. J is TRBJ2-7 and V is TRBV13; D is unclear. This CDR3 has 14 residues. Trimming left V 0 bases short and J 1 base short, with 7 bases between. Germline CDR1 is PRHDT and CDR2 is FYEKMQ (reference sequence).

The J gene is TRBJ1-1, the V gene TRBV11-3; TRBD1 might be the D (5 bases). V was shortened by 0 bases and J by 8 bases, with 10 bases between the two germline ends. CDR1 and CDR2 (germline): SGHNT, YENEEA. The CDR3 is 13 residues long. The CDR3 spells CASSLDQGGEAFF. As DNA, the CDR3 is TGTGCCAGCAGCTTAGATCAGGGAGGGGAAGCTTTCTTT.

The chain recombines TRBV18 with TRBJ1-1; D is ambiguous. The V end lost 3 bases, the J end lost 7 bases, and 12 bases lay between the germline ends. Germline V lookup: CDR1 KGHSH, CDR2 LQKENI. This CDR3 contains 13 residues. CDR3 sequence: CASSPTTEGEAFF. For the CDR3, the DNA is TGTGCCAGCTCACCTACCACAGAAGGTGAAGCTTTCTTT.

The V call is TRBV14, the J call TRBJ2-5; 15 bases align to TRBD2. Germline V gene lookup returns CDR1 SGHDN and CDR2 FVKESK. The CDR3 runs 18 residues. The V segment lost 4 bases and the J segment 5 bases; nucleotides outside the gene matches: 11. The CDR3 nucleotides read TGTGCCAGCAGCCCCCGTGGACTAGCGGGGGGGGCGTGGGAGACCCAGTACTTC. Its translation: CASSPRGLAGGAWETQYF.

The rearrangement links TRBV29-1 to TRBJ2-2; tentatively, D is TRBD1 (6 bases). This CDR3 is 13 amino acids long. Trimming shortened V by 4 bases and J by 6 bases, and 12 bases separated the two germline ends. Germline V gene lookup returns CDR1 SQVTM and CDR2 ANQGSEA. DNA of the CDR3: TGCAGCGTTGGTTACAGGGAACCCGGGGAGCTGTTTTTT. It specifies CSVGYREPGELFF.